The 18 T cell receptor beta chains below all came from one sample that was sequenced in a study of blood T cell repertoires in COVID-19. TCRdb's copy holds only in-frame clones and misses some; the assay was immunoSEQ multiplex PCR. The table lists some 140,000 clones, around 73% of them singletons. The sample consisted of peripheral blood. These receptor sequences come from a man aged 60 to 75 who had recovered from COVID-19.

This chain links TRBV11-2 with TRBJ2-7; the match to TRBD1 covers 7 bases. With 5 bases clipped from V and 3 bases from J, the junction kept 13 bases outside the gene matches. The CDR3 is 16 amino acids. Germline lookup yields CDR1 SGHAT and CDR2 FQNNGV. The CDR3 DNA follows: TGTGCCAGCAGCCTGGGGGACAGAAGAACTATCTACGAGCAGTACTTC. Translating gives CASSLGDRRTIYEQYF.

The gene calls are TRBV15 and TRBJ1-5; weak D call: TRBD1 (6 bases). Trimming cost V 0 bases and J 6 bases, with 12 bases left between them. Germline CDR1 is LNHNV and CDR2 is YYDKDF (reference sequence). The CDR3 runs to 15 residues. The chain's CDR3 is CATSRDKGEGQPQHF. The CDR3 DNA reads as TGTGCCACCAGCAGAGATAAGGGGGAAGGTCAGCCCCAGCATTTT.

This rearrangement joins TRBV5-1 to TRBJ2-5; a possible D gene is TRBD1 (6 bases). The germline gives CDR1 SGHRS, CDR2 YFSETQ. The CDR3 contains 13 residues. V shed 4 bases and J shed 3 bases, with 10 bases lying between them. The CDR3 reads CASSNGQKETQYF. The CDR3 DNA follows: TGCGCCAGCAGCAACGGACAGAAAGAGACCCAGTACTTC.

This chain uses TRBV15 with TRBJ1-3; D is ambiguous. The CDR3 consists of 15 residues. The V end was cut by 0 bases, the J end by 3 bases, with 9 bases between. The V gene's germline CDR1 is LNHNV and CDR2 YYDKDF (reference sequence). CDR3 sequence: CATSRDTGDGNTIYF. Written as DNA, the CDR3 is TGTGCCACCAGCAGAGATACCGGGGATGGAAACACCATATATTTT. The full variable domain, in which reference TRBV15 and TRBJ1-3 provide the parts outside the CDR3, is DAMVIQNPRYQVTQFGKPVTLSCSQTLNHNVMYWYQQKSSQAPKLLFHYYDKDFNNEADTPDNFQSRRPNTSFCFLDIRSPGLGDTAMYLCATSRDTGDGNTIYFGEGSWLTVV.

The rearrangement uses TRBV30 and TRBJ1-4; D is possibly TRBD1 (6 bases). The length of the CDR3 is 13 residues. Trimming cost V 2 bases and J 5 bases, with 9 bases left between them. From germline, CDR1 is GTSNPN and CDR2 SVGIG (reference sequence). The DNA of the CDR3 is TGTGCCTGGAGTAAGGGGGGGAATGAAAAACTGTTTTTT. It translates to CAWSKGGNEKLFF.

Details on this clone: The same CDR3 also results from other DNA sequences found in this sample. The CDR3 DNA reads as TGTGCCTGGAGGGGCCAGGGCAATTCACCCCTCCACTTT. Its translation is CAWRGQGNSPLHF. This rearrangement joins TRBV30 to TRBJ1-6; TRBD1 is a possible D gene (5 bases). The V end lost 3 bases, the J end lost 7 bases, and 10 bases lay between the germline ends. Per germline, CDR1 GTSNPN and CDR2 SVGIG (reference sequence). This CDR3 is 13 amino acids long.

V usage is TRBV6-5 and J usage is TRBJ1-2; 7 nucleotides agree with TRBD1. Trimming cost V 6 bases and J 6 bases; bases outside gene matches: 10. Germline CDR1 reads MNHEY; CDR2 reads SVGAGI. This CDR3 contains 14 residues. The CDR3 nucleotides read TGTGCCAGCAGGTCACTAACAGGGGAGGATGGCTACACCTTC. Translating it yields CASRSLTGEDGYTF.

This chain joins TRBV4-1 and TRBJ2-1; D unresolved. V was pared by 4 bases and J by 0 bases, with 10 bases between. Looked up from germline, CDR1 is MGHRA and CDR2 is YSYEKL. There are 15 residues in the CDR3. The CDR3 coding sequence is TGCGCCAGCAGCCTAGAGACTCCCTCCTACAATGAGCAGTTCTTC. As protein: CASSLETPSYNEQFF.

This chain uses TRBV30 with TRBJ1-5, with D possibly TRBD1 on 5 matching bases. V lost 0 bases, J lost 13 bases, and 13 bases lay in between. CDR3 length equals 12 residues. Germline lookup yields CDR1 GTSNPN and CDR2 SVGIG (reference sequence). This CDR3 is CAWSVQAASQHF. CDR3 coding DNA: TGTGCCTGGAGTGTACAGGCAGCCTCTCAGCATTTT.

This clone is a singleton in its sample. V usage is TRBV5-4 and J usage is TRBJ1-4, with D possibly TRBD1 on 6 matching bases. The V end was cut by 4 bases, the J end by 5 bases, with 12 bases between. The CDR3 loop spans 14 amino acids. Germline assignment: CDR1 SGHNT and CDR2 YYREEE (reference sequence). The CDR3 region has the DNA TGTGCCAGCAGCCAGGGGTTAGGGAATGAAAAACTGTTTTTT. This codes for CASSQGLGNEKLFF.

The J gene is TRBJ1-1, the V gene TRBV6-5; 7 bases are shared with TRBD1. This CDR3 is built from 15 residues. The ends lost 0 bases at V and 9 bases at J; junction bases unmatched: 10. Germline V gene sequence: CDR1 MNHEY, CDR2 SVGAGI. In nucleotides, the CDR3 is TGTGCCAGCAGTTACTCAGTGCGACAGGGCTCCAAAGCTTTCTTT. Amino acid sequence: CASSYSVRQGSKAFF.

This clone was counted once. Here the CDR3 DNA reads TGTGCCAGTAGTATCGCCCAGGGGGCCTACTTGAACACTGAAGCTTTCTTT. This translates into CASSIAQGAYLNTEAFF. The chain carries TRBV19 and TRBJ1-1; 8 bases line up with TRBD1. The junction had 9 bases not matched to a gene; V was cut back by 3 bases and J by 0 bases. Germline V lookup: CDR1 LNHDA, CDR2 SQIVND (reference sequence). The CDR3 consists of 17 residues.

This clone occurred many times. Other nucleotide sequences from this sample produce the same CDR3. This chain links TRBV9 with TRBJ2-1; TRBD1 agrees at 9 bases. CDR3 length: 14 amino acids. The V segment lost 7 bases and the J segment 7 bases; nucleotides outside the gene matches: 9. The germline V gene has CDR1 SGDLS and CDR2 YYNGEE. As DNA, the CDR3 is TGTGCCAGCGGGGGGGACAGGGAGATAAATGAGCAGTTCTTC. Translated, it gives CASGGDREINEQFF.

The chain uses TRBV27 and TRBJ1-5; 8 positions match TRBD1. This CDR3 has 15 amino acids. V lost 3 bases and J lost 5; bases outside the gene matches: 6. Germline V gene data show CDR1 as MNHEY and CDR2 as SMNVEV (reference sequence). DNA for the CDR3: TGTGCCAGCAGTTTCGGCACAGGGGGTGATCAGCCCCAGCATTTT. This encodes CASSFGTGGDQPQHF.

This clone was seen more than once but under ten times. CDR3 region: CASSLALGAQYF. For the CDR3, the DNA is TGTGCCAGCAGCTTGGCTCTAGGGGCGCAGTATTTT. This chain uses TRBV5-4 with TRBJ2-3, with D possibly matching TRBD1 (5 bases). The CDR3 extends over 12 amino acids. V lost 0 bases and J lost 10, with 9 bases in between. Germline V gene sequence: CDR1 SGHNT, CDR2 YYREEE (reference sequence).

V gene TRBV3-1 (or the pseudogene TRBV3-2) combines with J gene TRBJ1-2, with 7 bases fitting TRBD1. The J segment lost 5 bases and the V segment lost 0 bases, leaving 3 bases of the junction unmatched. Germline loops: CDR1 LGHDT, CDR2 YNNKEL (reference sequence). The CDR3 contains 14 residues. CDR3 in amino acids: CASSQEGGPYGYTF. CDR3 nucleotide sequence: TGTGCCAGCAGCCAAGAAGGGGGCCCGTATGGCTACACCTTC.

This clone was seen a handful of times. The chain joins TRBV19 to TRBJ2-1, with 12 bases lining up with TRBD1. Germline V lookup: CDR1 LNHDA, CDR2 SQIVND (reference sequence). The CDR3 totals 18 residues. V was clipped by 4 bases and J by 8 bases; unmatched bases: 15. CDR3 sequence: CASSSGTGGPPGIYEQFF. For the CDR3, the DNA is TGTGCCAGTAGTAGTGGGACAGGGGGCCCTCCGGGCATCTATGAGCAGTTCTTC. Looking up the rest from reference TRBV19 and TRBJ2-1 gives the full variable domain: DGGITQSPKYLFRKEGQNVTLSCEQNLNHDAMYWYRQDPGQGLRLIYYSQIVNDFQKGDIAEGYSVSREKKESFPLTVTSAQKNPTAFYLCASSSGTGGPPGIYEQFFGPGTRLTVL.

The J gene is TRBJ2-7, the V gene TRBV13, with D possibly matching TRBD1 (7 bases). Germline-derived CDR1 and CDR2 are PRHDT and FYEKMQ (reference sequence). The CDR3 covers 16 residues. Trimming stripped 5 bases from V and 1 base from J, with 18 bases between. CDR3 DNA sequence: TGTGCCAGCAGCCCCCGAGGGGGCGGGGCTTCCTACGAGCAGTACTTC. Its protein is CASSPRGGGASYEQYF.